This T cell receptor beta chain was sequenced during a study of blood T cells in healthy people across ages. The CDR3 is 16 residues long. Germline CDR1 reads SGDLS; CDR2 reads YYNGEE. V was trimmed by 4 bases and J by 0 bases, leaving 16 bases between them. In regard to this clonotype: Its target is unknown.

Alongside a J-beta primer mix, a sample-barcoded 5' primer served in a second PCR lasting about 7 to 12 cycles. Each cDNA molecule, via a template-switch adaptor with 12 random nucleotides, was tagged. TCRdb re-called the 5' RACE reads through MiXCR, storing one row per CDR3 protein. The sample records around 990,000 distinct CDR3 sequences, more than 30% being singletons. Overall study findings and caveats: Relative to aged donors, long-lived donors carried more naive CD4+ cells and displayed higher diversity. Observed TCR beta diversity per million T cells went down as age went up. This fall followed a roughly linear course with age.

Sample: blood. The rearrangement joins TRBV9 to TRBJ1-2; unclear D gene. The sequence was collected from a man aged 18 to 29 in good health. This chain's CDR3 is CASSPNPVGSNYGYTF. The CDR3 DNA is TGTGCCAGCAGCCCAAACCCGGTCGGTTCTAACTATGGCTACACCTTC.